A single sample gave rise to the 6 T cell receptor beta chains below, sequenced in a study of lymphopenia after photon versus proton radiotherapy. The data were produced by immunoSEQ multiplex PCR, yet TCRdb's version contains in-frame clones alone and is incomplete. This table has about 50,000 clones, approximately 82% appearing once. The material was peripheral blood, obtained from a patient treated with photon-based radiotherapy. These receptors were obtained from a man aged 45-65 years with gastric cancer.

The rearrangement links TRBV14 to TRBJ2-7; possibly TRBD1 for D (6 bases). The CDR3 has 18 residues. Germline values: CDR1 SGHDN, CDR2 FVKESK. Trimming pared 4 bases from V and 0 bases from J, leaving 22 bases between. CDR3 residues: CASSPWPGWQGSSYEQYF. CDR3 bases: TGTGCCAGCAGCCCATGGCCAGGATGGCAGGGGAGCTCCTACGAGCAGTACTTC.

The CDR3 DNA sequence: TGTGCCAGCAGCTTAGTGGCTAGCGGGCTACTCTACGAGCAGTACTTC. It encodes CASSLVASGLLYEQYF. The gene calls are TRBV7-9 and TRBJ2-7, with TRBD2 matching 8 bases. CDR1 and CDR2 from the germline V gene are SEHNR and FQNEAQ (reference sequence). The CDR3 length is 16 residues. With 1 base clipped from V and 3 bases from J, the junction kept 8 bases outside the gene matches.

The chain joins TRBV25-1 to TRBJ2-7, with 10 positions matching TRBD2. Unmatched junction bases numbered 3, after V lost 1 base and J lost 0 bases. Germline CDR1 MGHDK, CDR2 SYGVNS. This CDR3 has 16 residues. The CDR3 coding sequence is TGTGCCAGCAGTGAATCCGGGACTAGCGTCTCCTACGAGCAGTACTTC. Protein: CASSESGTSVSYEQYF.

The chain recombines TRBV28 with TRBJ1-2; D is ambiguous. The ends were cut back, 5 bases at V and 7 bases at J, with 17 bases in the middle. This CDR3 spans 14 amino acids. CDR1 is MDHEN, CDR2 SYDVKM, per germline. In DNA, the CDR3 is TGTGCCAGCAGTCCTCCGGCCGGGTACGGTGGCTACACCTTC. Its protein is CASSPPAGYGGYTF.

This chain connects TRBV18 to TRBJ2-1; D may be TRBD2 (6 bases). CDR1 is KGHSH, CDR2 LQKENI, per germline. CDR3 size: 14 residues. Trimming cost V 2 bases and J 9 bases, with 14 bases left between them. CDR3 protein: CASSPEETRGEQFF. The DNA of the CDR3 is TGTGCCAGCTCACCAGAGGAGACTAGGGGTGAGCAGTTCTTC.

V gene TRBV28 combines with J gene TRBJ1-2; no reliable D call. Germline CDR1 reads MDHEN; CDR2 reads SYDVKM. The length of the CDR3 is 15 residues. Trimming took off 2 bases at V and 4 bases at J, with 14 bases between the two ends. The CDR3 region has the DNA TGTGCCAGCAGTTTAGGACGGTCTTTTGGCTATGGCTACACCTTC. It encodes CASSLGRSFGYGYTF.